Listed here is a single T cell receptor (beta chain). As yet, its antigen is unknown. This sequence may be a read error, since a much larger clone differs from it by one base. This sample's RNA came from whole unsorted tissue. The library came from three nested PCR rounds adapted from ARM-PCR protocols. TCRdb re-called the multiplex PCR reads with MiXCR, one entry per CDR3 protein. Counted here are 100,000 to 120,000 distinct CDR3 sequences, nearly 85% occurring once; the ten biggest clones make up about 22%. This sample is drawn from a study of tumor and adjacent non-tumor tissue in lung cancer. The wider study: Patients comprised about a dozen adenocarcinoma, a couple of squamous cell carcinoma and 1 small cell lung cancer. Aged roughly 30 to 76 years, patients included fewer than 11 men and a few women with stage I to III disease.

The CDR3 spans 16 residues. Germline assignment: CDR1 SGHAT and CDR2 FQNNGV. Study-wide points: Tumor TCR diversity, when higher, was linked to shorter survival. Significantly higher TCR diversity was found in tumor than normal lung.

This sequence joins TRBV11-2 and TRBJ2-5, with 11 bases that match TRBD1. The receptor's source is a man aged 65 to 79 with non-small cell lung cancer. The sample taken for sequencing was lung tumor tissue. CDR3 loop: CASSPWTGGSGETQNF. As DNA, the CDR3 is TGTGCCAGCAGCCCTTGGACAGGGGGCTCGGGAGAGACCCAGAACTTC.